The 21 T cell receptor beta chains presented below share a single source sample, sequenced in a study of CD8 T cells in ankylosing spondylitis (dated by TCRdb to about 2017). Library preparation was by 5' RACE. The run used an Illumina HiSeq 2500. TCRdb reran the public reads through fastp at Q25 and MiXCR, keeping productive beta chains. Entries that share a CDR3 protein sequence are merged under the most common genes and DNA. This sample gives some 130,000 distinct CDR3 sequences in total; more than 5.5% of them show up just once. Clones ranked in the top ten supply around 11% of the sample. The specimen sequenced was blood, either unsorted or a sorted T cell fraction (not recorded which). Receptors were obtained from a female donor with ankylosing spondylitis or in good health (not recorded which).

The sample holds many counts of this clonotype. The chain links TRBV10-3 to TRBJ1-4, with D possibly being TRBD1 (6 bases). Between the trimmed V and J ends, which lost 4 bases and 1 base, there was a span of 10 bases. The germline V gene has CDR1 ENHRY and CDR2 SYGVKD. The CDR3 has 15 amino acids. The CDR3 region is CAISVGTRTNEKLFF. The CDR3 region has the DNA TGTGCCATCAGTGTGGGGACACGAACTAATGAAAAACTGTTTTTT.

This clonotype has ten or more counts. This CDR3 reads CASRLDSYEQYF. In DNA form, the CDR3 reads TGTGCCAGCAGGCTAGACTCCTACGAGCAGTACTTC. This chain joins TRBV25-1 and TRBJ2-7; D is ambiguous. The CDR3 is 12 amino acids. V gave up 6 bases and J gave up 0 bases, with 6 bases separating them. The germline V gene encodes CDR1 MGHDK and CDR2 SYGVNS.

This clonotype showed up many times. The chain couples TRBV20-1 to TRBJ1-6; 8 nucleotides match TRBD1. This CDR3 has 13 amino acids. CDR1 is DFQATT, CDR2 SNEGSKA, per germline (reference sequence). The ends lost 6 bases at V and 7 bases at J; junction bases unmatched: 5. The chain's CDR3 is CSALDRGNSPLHF. For the CDR3, the DNA is TGCAGTGCCCTAGACAGGGGCAATTCACCCCTCCACTTT.

V usage is TRBV11-2 and J usage is TRBJ2-2, with D possibly being TRBD1 or TRBD2 (5 bases each). This CDR3 comprises 13 residues. V gave up 2 bases and J gave up 6 bases, with 7 bases separating them. CDR1 is SGHAT and CDR2 is FQNNGV in the germline V gene. CDR3 sequence reads: CASSLPGPGELFF. CDR3 DNA: TGTGCCAGCAGCTTACCGGGGCCCGGGGAGCTGTTTTTT.

This clonotype was seen ten or more times. The chain combines TRBV2 with TRBJ2-1; TRBD1 matches at 7 bases. This CDR3 has 15 residues. With V trimmed by 1 base and J by 4 bases, 4 bases remained unmatched. The germline V gene has CDR1 SNHLY and CDR2 FYNNEI. CDR3 residues: CASSEETGLYNEQFF. For the CDR3, the DNA is TGTGCCAGCAGTGAAGAGACAGGGCTATACAATGAGCAGTTCTTC.

This clonotype showed up many times. This chain joins TRBV29-1 and TRBJ2-7, with D tentatively TRBD1 (6 bases). Deletions cut 1 base from V and 0 bases from J, with 10 bases between. CDR1 is SQVTM and CDR2 is ANQGSEA in the germline V gene. The CDR3 totals 14 residues. CDR3 region: CSVEGSDSSYEQYF. CDR3 DNA sequence: TGCAGCGTTGAAGGGTCGGACAGCTCCTACGAGCAGTACTTC.

This clonotype was observed many times. The chain couples TRBV7-8 to TRBJ1-2; D might be TRBD1 (6 bases). V lost 3 bases and J 6 bases, leaving 17 bases between the germline ends. The CDR3 length is 15 residues. Per the germline V gene, CDR1 is SGHVS and CDR2 is FQNEAQ. The DNA of the CDR3 is TGTGCCAGCAGCTTGGGAATGGGGGCCCCAAATGGCTACACCTTC. This encodes CASSLGMGAPNGYTF.

Ten or more counts support this clonotype. The gene calls are TRBV5-5 and TRBJ1-1; weak D call: TRBD1 (6 bases). The CDR3 runs to 13 residues. V gave up 0 bases and J gave up 11 bases, with 14 bases separating them. CDR1 is SGHKS and CDR2 is YYEKEE in the germline V gene (reference sequence). CDR3 nucleotide sequence: TGTGCCAGCAGCTTGGAGGGGATCCAGGGGGCTTTCTTT. Residues: CASSLEGIQGAFF.

This clonotype was detected ten times or more. The chain has TRBV18 and TRBJ2-7, with 8 positions matching TRBD1. Germline values: CDR1 KGHSH, CDR2 LQKENI. Germline trimming cut 3 bases from V and 6 bases from J; bases unmatched to any gene: 4. This CDR3 is built from 13 residues. The CDR3 DNA follows: TGTGCCAGCTCACCCCGGGACAGGTCCGAGCAGTACTTC. This gives the protein CASSPRDRSEQYF.

The rearrangement joins TRBV18 to TRBJ2-3; the match to TRBD2 covers 13 bases. Trimming cost V 0 bases and J 6 bases; bases outside gene matches: 6. The germline V gene has CDR1 KGHSH and CDR2 LQKENI. The CDR3 spans 17 residues. The CDR3 is CASSPPRLAGGADTQYF. DNA of the CDR3: TGTGCCAGCTCACCACCGCGACTAGCGGGGGGCGCGGATACGCAGTATTTT.

This clonotype was seen ten or more times. J is TRBJ1-5 and V is TRBV6-2 or TRBV6-3, with D hard to call. Deletions cut 2 bases from V and 2 bases from J, with 7 bases between. The CDR3 sequence is 14 residues long. CDR1 is MNHEY and CDR2 is SVGEGT in the germline V gene. The CDR3 sequence is CASSYGRGNQPQHF. CDR3 bases: TGTGCCAGCAGTTACGGTAGGGGCAATCAGCCCCAGCATTTT.

This clonotype was recorded at least ten times. The chain recombines TRBV28 with TRBJ1-1; no definite D call. The germline V and J ends were trimmed by 6 bases and 7 bases, with 9 bases remaining between them. Germline V CDR1 and CDR2: MDHEN, SYDVKM. The CDR3 length is 11 residues. In nucleotides, the CDR3 is TGTGCCAGCAGACACCGGGATGAAGCTTTCTTT. Its protein product is CASRHRDEAFF.

The chain uses TRBV7-2 and TRBJ1-1; D possibly corresponds to TRBD1 (5 bases). V was trimmed by 5 bases and J by 0 bases, leaving 34 bases between them. The CDR3 contains 22 residues. The germline CDR1 and CDR2 sequences are SGHTA and FQGNSA. The CDR3 DNA reads TGTGCCAGCAGCGATACGAGGACTTCTGGGGGAGGATATGTAACTATGAACACTGAAGCTTTCTTT. Protein sequence: CASSDTRTSGGGYVTMNTEAFF.

The sample holds many counts of this clonotype. The chain carries TRBV9 and TRBJ2-5; weak D call: TRBD2 (6 bases). The CDR3 is 15 residues long. Germline V gene data show CDR1 as SGDLS and CDR2 as YYNGEE. The V gene lost 0 bases and the J gene lost 5 bases, with 14 bases spanning the gap. CDR3 DNA sequence: TGTGCCAGCAGCGTAGCTTCGGGAGAGGTGGAGACCCAGTACTTC. Protein sequence: CASSVASGEVETQYF. The entire variable domain, with the rest obtained from reference TRBV9 and TRBJ2-5, is as follows: DSGVTQTPKHLITATGQRVTLRCSPRSGDLSVYWYQQSLDQGLQFLIQYYNGEERAKGNILERFSAQQFPDLHSELNLSSLELGDSALYFCASSVASGEVETQYFGPGTRLLVL.

This clonotype has at least ten counts. The chain is built from TRBV7-2 and TRBJ1-2; 11 bases match TRBD1. The CDR3 has 13 amino acids. V shed 5 bases, J shed 8 bases, and the junction held 4 bases outside the gene matches. Germline CDR1 and CDR2: SGHTA and FQGNSA. CDR3 DNA sequence: TGTGCCAGCAGCCCGGACAGGGGGCAAGGCTACACCTTC. Its translation is CASSPDRGQGYTF. The full variable domain, rest sourced from reference TRBV7-2 and TRBJ1-2, is GAGVSQSPSNKVTEKGKDVELRCDPISGHTALYWYRQSLGQGLEFLIYFQGNSAPDKSGLPSDRFSAERTGGSVSTLTIQRTQQEDSAVYLCASSPDRGQGYTFGSGTRLTVV.

This clonotype was seen at least ten times. The rearrangement links TRBV5-1 to TRBJ1-2; no firm D call. V lost 3 bases, J lost 5 bases, and 20 bases lay in between. The CDR3 runs to 16 residues. Germline V CDR1 and CDR2: SGHRS, YFSETQ. This CDR3 is CASSSFGEDQTYGYTF. DNA of the CDR3: TGCGCCAGCAGCTCGTTTGGAGAGGACCAAACTTATGGCTACACCTTC.

This clonotype has at least ten counts. CDR3 nucleotides: TGTGCCAGCAGATCCGGGACAGCTACTAATTCACCCCTCCACTTT. Translation gives CASRSGTATNSPLHF. The chain links TRBV12-3 or TRBV12-4 to TRBJ1-6; 7 nucleotides match TRBD1. The CDR3 loop spans 15 amino acids. Trimming took 6 bases from V and 6 from J; bases not matched to a gene: 8.

Ten or more counts support this clonotype. V is TRBV9 and J is TRBJ1-6; D is ambiguous. Trimming left V 4 bases short and J 8 bases short, with 13 bases between. CDR3 size: 14 residues. Germline CDR1 SGDLS, CDR2 YYNGEE. CDR3 residues: CASSPRPLDSPLHF. DNA for the CDR3: TGTGCCAGCAGCCCCCGCCCTCTCGATTCACCCCTCCACTTT.

This chain uses TRBV3-1 with TRBJ2-5, with 7 bases identical to TRBD2. This CDR3 is built from 15 residues. V lost 4 bases, J lost 0 bases, and 5 bases stayed unmatched. Germline loops: CDR1 LGHDT, CDR2 YNNKEL (reference sequence). The CDR3 spells CASSPTTSNQETQYF. CDR3 DNA: TGTGCCAGCAGCCCTACGACTAGCAACCAAGAGACCCAGTACTTC.

This clonotype was observed at least ten times. V gene TRBV11-1 combines with J gene TRBJ2-7; 8 nucleotides align to TRBD1. Losses at the gene ends were 5 bases for V and 0 bases for J; bases not matched to a gene: 12. CDR1 and CDR2 (germline): SGHAT, FQDESV (reference sequence). The CDR3 is made up of 17 amino acids. As DNA, the CDR3 is TGTGCCAGCAGCCCGGGACAGGACAGCGGTTTCTCCTACGAGCAGTACTTC. It encodes CASSPGQDSGFSYEQYF.

The sample holds many counts of this clonotype. The rearrangement joins TRBV20-1 to TRBJ2-2; the D is unclear. This CDR3 has 14 amino acids. Trimming took 0 bases from V and 6 from J, leaving 11 bases between them. CDR1 and CDR2 from the germline V gene are DFQATT and SNEGSKA (reference sequence). The CDR3 region has the DNA TGCAGTGCTAGAGATCCCATCCGGGCCGGGGAGCTGTTTTTT. Its translation: CSARDPIRAGELFF.